These T cell receptor beta chains were read from a single sample in a study of T cells in Graves' hyperthyroidism and ophthalmopathy. MiXCR, run by TCRdb on the multiplex PCR reads, gives a single entry per CDR3 protein. The sample has about 400,000 distinct CDR3 sequences; under 15% are singletons. Specimen: blood. Receptors originate from a woman aged 18-29 years with Graves' hyperthyroidism. Each CDR3 is given with its conserved first and last residue. D genes are given only for firm matches. For some rows the clone size is stated as once, few or many, or as a class when expanded; others skip it.

clone_size | j_call | d_call | v_call | cdr3_nt | cdr3_aa
many | TRBJ1-1 | - | TRBV6-1 | TGTGCCAGCAGGGAGACAGCGAACACTGAAGCTTTCTTT | CASRETANTEAFF
- | TRBJ1-3 | - | TRBV24-1 | TGTGCCACCAGCCAGGAAAACACCATATATTTT | CATSQENTIYF
few | TRBJ2-2 | TRBD2 | TRBV19 | TGTGCCAGTAGTTTCCCGGGACTAGCGGGGGGAAACACCGGGGAGCTGTTTTTT | CASSFPGLAGGNTGELFF
once | TRBJ2-2 | TRBD2 | TRBV2 | TGTGCCAGCGGTCCCAGCGGGAGGGCGGCCGGGGAGCTGTTTTTT | CASGPSGRAAGELFF
- | TRBJ2-1 | - | TRBV18 | TGCGCCAGCTCACGAGGCGGGGCCGTGTCCAATGAGCAGTTCTTC | CASSRGGAVSNEQFF
many | TRBJ2-3 | TRBD1 | TRBV19 | TGTGCCAGTAAGGACCCCGGGACAGCGACTAGCACAGATACGCAGTATTTT | CASKDPGTATSTDTQYF
- | TRBJ1-2 | - | TRBV12-3/TRBV12-4 | TGTGTCAGCAGTTTCGGGGGGCTTGGCTATGGCTACACCTTC | CVSSFGGLGYGYTF
few | TRBJ2-7 | TRBD2 | TRBV4-3 | TGCGCCAGCAGCCAAGGTAGAGCGGGGAGAGGCTACGAGCAGTACTTC | CASSQGRAGRGYEQYF
few | TRBJ2-7 | - | TRBV4-3 | TGCGCCAGCAGCGAGGGGGACTACGAGCAGTACTTC | CASSEGDYEQYF
many | TRBJ2-3 | - | TRBV20-1 | TGCAGTGCTTGGACCGGGGGCACAGATACGCAGTATTTT | CSAWTGGTDTQYF
many | TRBJ1-2 | - | TRBV10-3 | TGTGCCATCAGTGAGTCCGGGACACCGCGTAACTATGGCTACACCTTC | CAISESGTPRNYGYTF
many | TRBJ1-1 | - | TRBV12-3/TRBV12-4 | TGTGCCAGCCAGAGGGGGTGGATGAACACTGAAGCTTTCTTT | CASQRGWMNTEAFF
- | TRBJ2-3 | TRBD1 | TRBV4-3 | TGCGCCAGCAGCCATCTAGGGACAGCCCGCCCAGATACGCAGTATTTT | CASSHLGTARPDTQYF
- | TRBJ2-5 | TRBD1 | TRBV6-1 | TGTGCCAGCAGCGACAGGGTTGGAGTAGCGGAGACCCAGTACTTC | CASSDRVGVAETQYF
few | TRBJ2-2 | TRBD1 | TRBV30 | TGTGCCTGGACGAGACAGGGATCCCAGGAGTGGTTTTTT | CAWTRQGSQEWFF
few | TRBJ2-2 | TRBD1 | TRBV29-1 | TGCAGCGTTGGAGGGGGCAGGGGGAACACCGGGGAGCTGTTTTTT | CSVGGGRGNTGELFF
many | TRBJ2-3 | - | TRBV10-1 | TGCGCCAGCAGTGAGGGCACAGATACGCAGTATTTT | CASSEGTDTQYF
many | TRBJ2-1 | - | TRBV3-1 | TGTGCCAGCAGCCCGGGTCGGTCCAGGAAGATCTACAATGAGCAGTTCTTC | CASSPGRSRKIYNEQFF
many | TRBJ2-5 | TRBD1 | TRBV6-2/TRBV6-3 | TGTGCCAGCAGTTACTCCGGGACAGGGGGTGAAGAGACCCAGTACTTC | CASSYSGTGGEETQYF
many | TRBJ2-7 | - | TRBV28 | TGTGCCAGCAGTTTGGGGACTGCAGCCTACGAGCAGTACTTC | CASSLGTAAYEQYF
many | TRBJ1-2 | TRBD1 | TRBV28 | TGTGCCAGCAGTTCCGGGACAGAATTTGTGGTCGGTGGCTACACCTTC | CASSSGTEFVVGGYTF
many | TRBJ1-5 | - | TRBV6-2/TRBV6-3 | TGTGCCAGCACTCCAGGGGAGAGTCAGCCCCAGCATTTT | CASTPGESQPQHF
many | TRBJ1-1 | TRBD1 | TRBV4-2 | TGTGCCAGCAGCCAAGGGGACAGGGAGTCTGAAGCTTTCTTT | CASSQGDRESEAFF
many | TRBJ2-4 | TRBD1 | TRBV20-1 | TGCAGTGCCCGACAGGGACAAATAGCCAAAAACATTCAGTACTTC | CSARQGQIAKNIQYF
few | TRBJ2-7 | - | TRBV13 | TGTGCCAGCAGCGCCCAAACGGAATACGGGGGCTACGAGCAGTACTTC | CASSAQTEYGGYEQYF
many | TRBJ2-7 | - | TRBV12-3/TRBV12-4 | TGTGCCAGCAGTCGGACTACTAACTCCTACGAGCAGTACTTC | CASSRTTNSYEQYF
- | TRBJ2-6 | - | TRBV12-3/TRBV12-4 | TGTGCCAGCAGTTTAGACAGAAGCTCTAGGGCCAACGTCCTGACTTTC | CASSLDRSSRANVLTF
- | TRBJ2-5 | TRBD2 | TRBV4-1 | TGCGCCAGCAGCCAAGAGGGGGGGGTCCTAGGGATTGAGACCCAGTACTTC | CASSQEGGVLGIETQYF
many | TRBJ1-4 | TRBD1 | TRBV15 | TGTGCCACCAGCAGAGGTCCGGGACAGGGGAATGAAAAACTGTTTTTT | CATSRGPGQGNEKLFF
- | TRBJ2-7 | - | TRBV27 | TGTGCCAGCAGTTTAAACGCCTTTCCGACAGGCGACTACGAGCAGTACTTC | CASSLNAFPTGDYEQYF
many | TRBJ1-1 | - | TRBV29-1 | TGCAGCGGCCGGGCCCGAGGGACACGGGAATTGGAAGCTTTCTTT | CSGRARGTRELEAFF
many | TRBJ2-3 | - | TRBV7-2 | TGTGCCAGCAGCTTAGCACCAGCGGGCACAGATACGCAGTATTTT | CASSLAPAGTDTQYF
many | TRBJ2-7 | - | TRBV7-2 | TGTGCCAGCAGCTCGTCTAGCGATTCCTACGAGCAGTACTTC | CASSSSSDSYEQYF
many | TRBJ2-7 | - | TRBV7-2 | TGTGCCAGCAGCTTAGGCGGGGCGTTAGGCTACGAGCAGTACTTC | CASSLGGALGYEQYF
many | TRBJ2-7 | - | TRBV27 | TGTGCCAGCAGTTTAAGGGGGAGAGGCTCCTACGAGCAGTACTTC | CASSLRGRGSYEQYF
many | TRBJ2-1 | - | TRBV20-1 | TGCAGTGCTAGAGCCCCTAGTGGAGAGCAGTTCTTC | CSARAPSGEQFF
- | TRBJ2-7 | - | TRBV14 | TGTGCCAGCAGCCCAAGGGGACATTACGAGCAGTACTTC | CASSPRGHYEQYF
- | TRBJ2-7 | TRBD2 | TRBV19 | TGTGCCAGTAGTATCGGGACTAGCGGTACTCAGCAGTACTTC | CASSIGTSGTQQYF
many | TRBJ1-1 | - | TRBV27 | TGTGCCAGCAGTCCCAAGACGGGTGAAGCTTTCTTT | CASSPKTGEAFF
many | TRBJ1-2 | - | TRBV10-3 | TGTGCCATCACCGAACCCGGGATCTGGGGCTACACCTTC | CAITEPGIWGYTF
many | TRBJ2-7 | - | TRBV18 | TGTGCCAGCTCACCAAGGACGTCCGACGAGCAGTACTTC | CASSPRTSDEQYF
many | TRBJ1-1 | - | TRBV2 | TGTGCCAGCAGCGGTGTCCGGGGAGAGAACACTGAAGCTTTCTTT | CASSGVRGENTEAFF
many | TRBJ1-1 | - | TRBV20-1 | TGCAGTGCTAGTCGAGTGCTGAGTGGCTCGAACACTGAAGCTTTCTTT | CSASRVLSGSNTEAFF
few | TRBJ2-7 | - | TRBV19 | TGTGCCAGTAGTATATTCGGGACGGGGGAAAGGGAGCAGTACTTC | CASSIFGTGEREQYF
many | TRBJ1-4 | - | TRBV28 | TGTGCCAGCAGTGCAGGGGCGGATGAAAAACTGTTTTTT | CASSAGADEKLFF
many | TRBJ2-3 | TRBD2 | TRBV3-1 | TGTGCCAGCAGCCAAGGTGCTAGCGGGGCTACAGATACGCAGTATTTT | CASSQGASGATDTQYF
few | TRBJ1-6 | - | TRBV18 | TGTGCCAGCCACACCCAGGTCCCGGCAGGGTATAATTCACCCCTCCACTTT | CASHTQVPAGYNSPLHF